This TCR beta chain originates from a study of blood T cell repertoires in COVID-19. Study summary: Sources were T cells, B-cell-depleted T cells, or PBMCs; the material itself was cDNA or gDNA.

The CDR3 spans 18 residues. Original methodology: Using reference gene primer amplification, nucleated cell counts were estimated. Profiling relied on immunoSEQ multiplex PCR, and the TCRdb table lists in-frame clones only, not all of them. V and J calls and clone size are given by that table; D and trimming were obtained from the DNA. This sample has more than 200,000 clones; around 80% occur once, and the top ten carry roughly 7.6%. This clonotype originated in a woman in her forties or fifties with acute or convalescent COVID-19. The specimen sequenced was peripheral blood. The chain combines TRBV1 with TRBJ1-6; TRBD1 is taken as the D call from the table, unchecked against the DNA. TRBV1 is a pseudogene segment. The CDR3 sequence is CTSSQATGTGDHNSPLHF. The CDR3 DNA reads as TGCACCAGCAGCCAGGCGACCGGGACAGGGGATCATAATTCACCCCTCCACTTT.